The sequence of this TCR beta chain was determined in a study of cytomegalovirus exposure and HLA in healthy donors. Whole-study findings and limits: There were some V segments, including TRBV6-2 and TRBV6-3, excluded as indistinguishable. Associated with HLA alleles at 0.05 false discovery rate in a later analysis were 16,951 TCR beta sequences. The study flagged some 180 TCR beta chains as cytomegalovirus-associated. According to a later analysis, donors in an Asian-associated ancestry cluster reportedly had fewer N-insertions than the roughly 720-donor mean.

To note about this clone: What it binds is not known.

This CDR3 comprises 14 residues. From germline, CDR1 is SEHNR and CDR2 FQNEAQ (reference sequence). The trim removed 4 bases at V and 16 bases at J, leaving 14 bases unmatched. The study ran its PCR with 60 Vbeta and 13 Jbeta primers. Generated by immunoSEQ multiplex PCR, the TCRdb table keeps only in-frame clones and is missing some. The data hold over 80,000 clones, with under 85% observed a single time. V is TRBV7-9 and J is TRBJ2-1, with TRBD2 matching over 9 bases. The TCR originated in a female donor in good health and CMV-seropositive. Sequencing was carried out using PBMCs. CDR3 DNA: TGTGCCAGCAGCTCCCATACCAGCGGGAGGAAAAATTTCTTC. Its protein product is CASSSHTSGRKNFF.